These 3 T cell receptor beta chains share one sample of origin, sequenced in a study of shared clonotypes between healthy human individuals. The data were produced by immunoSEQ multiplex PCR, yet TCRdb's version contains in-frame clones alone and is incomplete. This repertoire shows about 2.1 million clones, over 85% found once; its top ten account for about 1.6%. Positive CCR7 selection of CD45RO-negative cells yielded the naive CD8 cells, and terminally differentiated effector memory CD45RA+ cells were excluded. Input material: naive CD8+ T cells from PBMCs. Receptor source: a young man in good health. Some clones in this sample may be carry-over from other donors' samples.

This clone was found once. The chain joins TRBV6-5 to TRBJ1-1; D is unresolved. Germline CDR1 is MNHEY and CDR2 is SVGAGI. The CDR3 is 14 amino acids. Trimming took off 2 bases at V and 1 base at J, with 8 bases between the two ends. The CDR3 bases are TGTGCCAGCAGTTACAACGGCCAGAACACTGAAGCTTTCTTT. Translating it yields CASSYNGQNTEAFF.

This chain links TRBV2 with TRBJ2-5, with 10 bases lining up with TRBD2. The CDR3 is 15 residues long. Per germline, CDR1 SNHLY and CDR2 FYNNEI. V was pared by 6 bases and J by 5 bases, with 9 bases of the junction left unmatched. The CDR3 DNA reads TGTGCCAGCAGGCCAGCGGGAGGGCCCTGGGAGACCCAGTACTTC. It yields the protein CASRPAGGPWETQYF.

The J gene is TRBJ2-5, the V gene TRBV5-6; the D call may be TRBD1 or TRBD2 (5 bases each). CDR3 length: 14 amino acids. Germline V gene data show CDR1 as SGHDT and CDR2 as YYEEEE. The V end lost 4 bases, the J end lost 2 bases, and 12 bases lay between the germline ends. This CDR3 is CASSPEGTQETQYF. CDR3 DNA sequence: TGTGCCAGCAGCCCCGAAGGGACGCAAGAGACCCAGTACTTC.